This TCR beta chain was captured in a study of CD4 and CD8 cells across lung adenocarcinoma regions. Using its own MiXCR run on the PCR reads, TCRdb lists one record per CDR3 protein. The profile shows tens of thousands of distinct CDR3 sequences, approximately 50% of them singletons. Samples came from patients with localized non-small cell lung adenocarcinoma. The CDR3 runs 15 residues. Germline loops: CDR1 MNHNS, CDR2 SASEGT. In regard to this clonotype: A junction boundary mismatches the germline segment, possibly from a read error.

The chain couples TRBV6-1 to TRBJ2-3, with 10 positions matching TRBD2. The sequence was obtained from a male donor with lung adenocarcinoma. The CD4 and CD8 labels of this study may be unreliable. Material for sequencing was CD8+ T cells from the center of a lung tumor. CDR3 DNA: TGTGGCACGGGCAAAGGCGGACTAGCGGCAGAGACCCAGTACTTT. Residues: CGTGKGGLAAETQYF.